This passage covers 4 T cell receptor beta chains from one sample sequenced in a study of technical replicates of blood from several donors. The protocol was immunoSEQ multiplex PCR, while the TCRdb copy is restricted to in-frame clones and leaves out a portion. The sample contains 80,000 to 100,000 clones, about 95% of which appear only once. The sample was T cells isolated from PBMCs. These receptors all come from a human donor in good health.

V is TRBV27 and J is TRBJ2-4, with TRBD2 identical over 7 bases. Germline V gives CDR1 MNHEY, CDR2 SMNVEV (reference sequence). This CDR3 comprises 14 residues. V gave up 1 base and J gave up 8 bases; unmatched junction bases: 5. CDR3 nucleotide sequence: TGTGCCAGCAGTTTATTGGGAGGGCTTGACATTCAGTACTTC. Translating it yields CASSLLGGLDIQYF.

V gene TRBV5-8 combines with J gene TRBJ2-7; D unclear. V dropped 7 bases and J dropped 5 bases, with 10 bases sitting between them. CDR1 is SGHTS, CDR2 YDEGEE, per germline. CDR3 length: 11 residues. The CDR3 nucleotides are TGTGCCAGCGGAGTGTGGGACGAGCAGTACTTC. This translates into CASGVWDEQYF.

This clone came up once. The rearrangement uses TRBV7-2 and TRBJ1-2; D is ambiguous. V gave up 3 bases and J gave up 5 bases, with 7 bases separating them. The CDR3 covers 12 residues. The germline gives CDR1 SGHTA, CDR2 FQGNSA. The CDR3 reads CASSFPGYGYTF. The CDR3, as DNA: TGTGCCAGCAGCTTTCCGGGATATGGCTACACCTTC.

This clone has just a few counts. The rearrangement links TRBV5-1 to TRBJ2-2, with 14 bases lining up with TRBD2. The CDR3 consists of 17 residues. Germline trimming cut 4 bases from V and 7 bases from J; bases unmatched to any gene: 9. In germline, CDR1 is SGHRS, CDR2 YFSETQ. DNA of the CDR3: TGCGCCAGCAGCCCCCGACTAGCGGGAGGGCCGGACGGGGAGCTGTTTTTT. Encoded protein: CASSPRLAGGPDGELFF. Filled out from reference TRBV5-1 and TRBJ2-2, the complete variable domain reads KAGVTQTPRYLIKTRGQQVTLSCSPISGHRSVSWYQQTPGQGLQFLFEYFSETQRNKGNFPGRFSGRQFSNSRSEMNVSTLELGDSALYLCASSPRLAGGPDGELFFGEGSRLTVL.